This T cell receptor beta chain was profiled in a study of Tregs in tolerant kidney transplant recipients. Mixed chimerism was transient after nonmyeloablative marrow transplants from related graft donors. Produced via immunoSEQ multiplex PCR; TCRdb's table is partial and in-frame only. The sample has 100,000 or so clones, 93% seen once. Turning to this clone: The antigen is unknown.

Findings and caveats of the study: Nucleotide sequences could not be compared across some patients' samples due to primer changes.

The CDR3 is made up of 14 amino acids. The ends were cut back, 0 bases at V and 13 bases at J, with 18 bases in the middle. Germline CDR1 reads LGHNA; CDR2 reads YSLEER. J is TRBJ2-5 and V is TRBV4-3; a weak D match, TRBD1 (6 bases). The material was CD4+ T cells from blood (PBMCs), obtained 12 months after the transplant. The receptor's source is a human patient who received a combined kidney and bone marrow transplant. Some T cells may be graft donor cells. CDR3 in amino acids: CASSQDPSQGRLYF. In DNA form, the CDR3 reads TGCGCCAGCAGCCAAGATCCCTCGCAGGGGCGCCTGTACTTC.